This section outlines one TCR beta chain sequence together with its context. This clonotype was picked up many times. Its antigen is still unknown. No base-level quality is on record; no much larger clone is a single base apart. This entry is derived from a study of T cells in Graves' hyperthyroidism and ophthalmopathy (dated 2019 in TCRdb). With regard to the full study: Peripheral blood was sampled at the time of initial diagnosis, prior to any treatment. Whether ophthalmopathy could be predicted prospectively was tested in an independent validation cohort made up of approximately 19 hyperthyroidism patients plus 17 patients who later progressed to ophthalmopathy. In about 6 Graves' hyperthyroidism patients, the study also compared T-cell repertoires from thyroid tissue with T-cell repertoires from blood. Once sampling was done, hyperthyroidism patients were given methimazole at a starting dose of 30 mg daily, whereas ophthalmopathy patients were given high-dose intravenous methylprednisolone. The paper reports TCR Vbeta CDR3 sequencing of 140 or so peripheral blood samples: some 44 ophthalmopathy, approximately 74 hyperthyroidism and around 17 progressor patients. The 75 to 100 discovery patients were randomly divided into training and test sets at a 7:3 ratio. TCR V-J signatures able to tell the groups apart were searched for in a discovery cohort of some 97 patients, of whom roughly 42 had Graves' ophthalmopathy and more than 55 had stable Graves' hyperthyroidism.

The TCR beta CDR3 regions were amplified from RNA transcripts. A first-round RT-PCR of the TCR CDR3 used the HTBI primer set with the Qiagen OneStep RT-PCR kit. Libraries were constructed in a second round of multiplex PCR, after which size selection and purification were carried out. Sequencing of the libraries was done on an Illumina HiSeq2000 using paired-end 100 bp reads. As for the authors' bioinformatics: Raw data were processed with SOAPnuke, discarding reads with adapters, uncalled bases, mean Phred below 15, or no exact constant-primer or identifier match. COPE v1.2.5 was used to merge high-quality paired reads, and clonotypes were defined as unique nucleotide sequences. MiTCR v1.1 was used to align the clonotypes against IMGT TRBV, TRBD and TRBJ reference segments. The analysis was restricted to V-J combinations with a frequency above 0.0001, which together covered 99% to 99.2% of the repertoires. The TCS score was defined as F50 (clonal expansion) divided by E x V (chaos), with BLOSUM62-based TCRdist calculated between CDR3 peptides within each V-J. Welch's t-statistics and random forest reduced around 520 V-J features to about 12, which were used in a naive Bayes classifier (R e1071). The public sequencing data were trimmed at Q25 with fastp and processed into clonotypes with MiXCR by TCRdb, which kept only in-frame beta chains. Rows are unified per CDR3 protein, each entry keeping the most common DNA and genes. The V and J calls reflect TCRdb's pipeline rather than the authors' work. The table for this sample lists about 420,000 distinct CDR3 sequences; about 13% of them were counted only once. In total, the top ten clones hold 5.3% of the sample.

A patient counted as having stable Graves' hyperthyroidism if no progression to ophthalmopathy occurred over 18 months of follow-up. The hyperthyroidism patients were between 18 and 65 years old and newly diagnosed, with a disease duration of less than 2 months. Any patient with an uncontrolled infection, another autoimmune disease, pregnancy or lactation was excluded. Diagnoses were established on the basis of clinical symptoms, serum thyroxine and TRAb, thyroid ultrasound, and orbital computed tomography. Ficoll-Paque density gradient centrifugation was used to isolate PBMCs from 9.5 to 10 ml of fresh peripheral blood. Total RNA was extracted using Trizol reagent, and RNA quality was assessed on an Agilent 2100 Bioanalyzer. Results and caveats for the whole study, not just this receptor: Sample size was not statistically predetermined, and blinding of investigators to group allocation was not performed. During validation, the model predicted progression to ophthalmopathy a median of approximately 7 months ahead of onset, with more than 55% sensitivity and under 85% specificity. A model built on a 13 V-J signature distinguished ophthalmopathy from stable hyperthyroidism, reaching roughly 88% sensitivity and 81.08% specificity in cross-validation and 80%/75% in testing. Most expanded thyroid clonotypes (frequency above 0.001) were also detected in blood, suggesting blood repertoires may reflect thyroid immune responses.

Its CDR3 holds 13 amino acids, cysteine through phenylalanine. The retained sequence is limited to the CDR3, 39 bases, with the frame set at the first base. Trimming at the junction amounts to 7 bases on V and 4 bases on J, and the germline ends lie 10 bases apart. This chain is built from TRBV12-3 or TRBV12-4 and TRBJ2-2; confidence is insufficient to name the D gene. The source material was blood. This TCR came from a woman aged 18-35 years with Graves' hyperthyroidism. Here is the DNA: TGTGCCAGCAAGGACGACCCCACCGGGGAGCTGTTTTTT. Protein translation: CASKDDPTGELFF.